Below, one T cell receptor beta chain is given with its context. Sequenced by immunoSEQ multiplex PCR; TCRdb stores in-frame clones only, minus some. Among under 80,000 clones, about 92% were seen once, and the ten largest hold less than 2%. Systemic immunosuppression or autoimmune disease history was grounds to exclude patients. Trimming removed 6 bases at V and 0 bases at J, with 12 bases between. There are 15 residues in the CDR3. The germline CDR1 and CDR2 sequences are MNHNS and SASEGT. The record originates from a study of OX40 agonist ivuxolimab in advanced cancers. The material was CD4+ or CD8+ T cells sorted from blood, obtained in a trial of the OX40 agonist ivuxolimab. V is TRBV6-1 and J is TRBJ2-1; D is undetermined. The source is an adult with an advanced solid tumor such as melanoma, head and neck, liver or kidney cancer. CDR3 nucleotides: TGTGCCAGCAGGCGCTATCCGAGCTCCTACAATGAGCAGTTCTTC. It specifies CASRRYPSSYNEQFF.